These T cell receptor beta chains were read from a single sample in a study of blood T cell repertoires in COVID-19. Assay: immunoSEQ multiplex PCR; the TCRdb copy retains only in-frame clones and omits some. The sample has over 200,000 clones, approximately 88% seen once. Sequencing was done on a sample of peripheral blood. These receptors all come from a woman in her twenties or thirties with acute or convalescent COVID-19. Both conserved end residues are trimmed from each CDR3.

j_call v_call cdr3_aa
TRBJ2-2 TRBV19 ASTRLALNTGELF
TRBJ2-6 TRBV27 ASSFLTGVSGANVLT
TRBJ2-2 TRBV6-2/TRBV6-3 ASRPTSVAGELF
TRBJ2-5 TRBV19 ASSPGSSGTGTQY
TRBJ1-1 TRBV29-1 SAVQGITEAF
TRBJ1-2 TRBV7-8 ASSLGTGGHGYT
TRBJ2-5 TRBV7-7 ASSSQGAETQY
TRBJ1-1 TRBV9 ASSVTPGGTEAF
TRBJ2-7 TRBV6-6 ASNPTGREQY
TRBJ1-1 TRBV4-1 ASSHDRGTEAF